What follows describes a single T cell receptor (beta chain). CDR3 length equals 17 residues. The data originate from a study of monozygotic twins with inflammatory bowel disease. Per-sample cDNA came from eight separate reactions. A template switching step added UMIs, each with a 6-nucleotide sample barcode. TCRdb reprocessed the 5' RACE reads, keeping one entry per CDR3 protein, no DNA. The sample data list about 380,000 distinct CDR3 sequences. Blood was collected, roughly 2.5 ml per donor. The TCR comes from a human donor with ulcerative colitis or Crohn's disease, or a healthy co-twin of an affected twin (not recorded which). The sequenced sample was blood. The V gene is TRBV12-3 or TRBV12-4, the J gene TRBJ2-3; TCRdb designates TRBD2, a call that cannot be tested without DNA. The CDR3 protein is CASSGRAGGTFTDTQYF.